Each of the 28 T cell receptor beta chains below was sequenced from the same sample in a study of T cell responses to AZD1222 COVID-19 vaccine. The table came from immunoSEQ multiplex PCR; TCRdb's copy has only in-frame clones and leaves some out. The table has some 190,000 clones, 75% to 90% seen once; the top ten hold 6.5% to 7%. Sequences were derived from peripheral blood, sampled on day 0 of AZD1222 vaccination. Every receptor here comes from an adult in good health.

A note on this clone: This CDR3 is also generated by other DNA sequences in the sample. The V and J genes are TRBV7-9 and TRBJ1-3, with D uncertain. V was cut by 2 bases and J by 0 bases, with 5 bases left in between. Germline CDR1 and CDR2: SEHNR and FQNEAQ (reference sequence). This CDR3 contains 14 residues. CDR3 protein: CASSLRGSGNTIYF. In DNA, the CDR3 is TGTGCCAGCAGCTTACGGGGCTCTGGAAACACCATATATTTT.

The chain recombines TRBV30 with TRBJ2-2, with D unclear. CDR3 size: 14 residues. V lost 4 bases to trimming and J lost 1 base, with 10 bases between them. From germline, CDR1 is GTSNPN and CDR2 SVGIG (reference sequence). For the CDR3, the DNA is TGTGCCTGGACTAACATGTTGAACACCGGGGAGCTGTTTTTT. Its protein is CAWTNMLNTGELFF.

The V and J genes are TRBV19 and TRBJ1-1; D uncertain. V was cut by 4 bases and J by 3 bases, with 6 bases left in between. CDR3 length equals 12 residues. Germline CDR1 reads LNHDA; CDR2 reads SQIVND (reference sequence). The CDR3 bases are TGTGCCAGTAGTACCCCGTACACTGAAGCTTTCTTT. Translating gives CASSTPYTEAFF.

This clone was found a few times. The gene calls are TRBV5-1 and TRBJ2-7; D possibly uses TRBD1 or TRBD2 (5 bases each). The CDR3 extends over 17 amino acids. Trimming took off 0 bases at V and 0 bases at J, with 16 bases between the two ends. Germline V gene sequence: CDR1 SGHRS, CDR2 YFSETQ. The CDR3 here is CASSLVGPLTSSYEQYF. In DNA form, the CDR3 reads TGCGCCAGCAGCTTGGTGGGACCCTTGACGAGCTCCTACGAGCAGTACTTC.

This chain links TRBV13 with TRBJ1-4; D possibly corresponds to TRBD1 (6 bases). The CDR3 length is 16 residues. Germline V lookup: CDR1 PRHDT, CDR2 FYEKMQ (reference sequence). V was pared by 2 bases and J by 2 bases, with 12 bases between. CDR3 nucleotide sequence: TGTGCCAGCAGCTTAACCGCCAGGGGTACTAATGAAAAACTGTTTTTT. It encodes CASSLTARGTNEKLFF.

This clone has more than one count but fewer than ten. The V gene is TRBV12-3 or TRBV12-4, the J gene TRBJ2-7, with no clear D. V was pared by 1 base and J by 2 bases, with 6 bases between. The CDR3 consists of 13 residues. CDR3: CASSLGRTYEQYV. The CDR3 DNA reads TGTGCCAGCAGTTTAGGAAGAACCTACGAGCAGTACGTC.

The chain recombines TRBV5-6 with TRBJ2-7; TRBD1 might be the D (6 bases). Trimming removed 5 bases at V and 4 bases at J, with 25 bases between. CDR1 and CDR2 from the germline V gene are SGHDT and YYEEEE. The CDR3 is made up of 17 amino acids. CDR3: CASSLPRGYSLFYEQYF. For the CDR3, the DNA is TGTGCCAGCAGTTTACCTAGGGGGTATTCCCTCTTTTACGAGCAGTACTTC.

The chain combines TRBV10-3 with TRBJ1-5; D unclear. Germline-derived CDR1 and CDR2 are ENHRY and SYGVKD. V lost 8 bases to trimming and J lost 3 bases, with 11 bases between them. This CDR3 comprises 13 residues. CDR3 amino acids: CAISRGNNQPQHF. The CDR3 nucleotides are TGTGCCATCTCCCGCGGGAACAATCAGCCCCAGCATTTT.

This clone was detected only once. The V and J genes are TRBV27 and TRBJ2-7; tentatively, D is TRBD2 (6 bases). The germline CDR1 and CDR2 sequences are MNHEY and SMNVEV (reference sequence). V was clipped by 3 bases and J by 4 bases, with 13 bases between them. The CDR3 consists of 14 residues. The CDR3 loop reads CASSFGGTGYEQYF. Here the CDR3 DNA reads TGTGCCAGCAGTTTTGGGGGGACTGGTTACGAGCAGTACTTC.

The V and J genes are TRBV9 and TRBJ2-1; 8 nucleotides match TRBD2. The CDR3 is made up of 15 amino acids. The V and J ends lost 1 base and 4 bases, in that order; junction bases with no gene match: 4. The V gene's germline CDR1 is SGDLS and CDR2 YYNGEE. In DNA, the CDR3 is TGTGCCAGCAGCGTATTGCGGGGGGTTTACAATGAGCAGTTCTTC. Its protein product is CASSVLRGVYNEQFF. Full variable domain (outside the CDR3, taken from reference TRBV9 and TRBJ2-1): DSGVTQTPKHLITATGQRVTLRCSPRSGDLSVYWYQQSLDQGLQFLIQYYNGEERAKGNILERFSAQQFPDLHSELNLSSLELGDSALYFCASSVLRGVYNEQFFGPGTRLTVL.

The gene calls are TRBV7-6 and TRBJ1-3, with TRBD1 matching over 10 bases. The J segment lost 3 bases and the V segment lost 8 bases, leaving 16 bases of the junction unmatched. The germline V gene encodes CDR1 SGHVS and CDR2 FNYEAQ. The length of the CDR3 is 18 residues. In DNA, the CDR3 is TGTGCCAGCCTCCCCGGGACAGGGGCTGATATAGGTGGAAACACCATATATTTT. Its translation: CASLPGTGADIGGNTIYF.

The rearrangement links TRBV6-5 to TRBJ2-1; 11 nucleotides align to TRBD1. The CDR3 runs 15 residues. Losses at the gene ends were 0 bases for V and 5 bases for J; bases not matched to a gene: 0. CDR1 and CDR2 (germline): MNHEY, SVGAGI. The CDR3 spells CASSYSGQGDNEQFF. The CDR3 DNA is TGTGCCAGCAGTTACTCGGGACAGGGGGACAATGAGCAGTTCTTC.

V gene TRBV9 combines with J gene TRBJ1-1; D remains unclear. With 3 bases removed from V and 0 bases from J, the gap between germline ends came to 6 bases. This CDR3 comprises 13 residues. In germline, CDR1 is SGDLS, CDR2 YYNGEE. The CDR3 DNA reads as TGTGCCAGCAGCGCGGTTATGAACACTGAAGCTTTCTTT. Protein product: CASSAVMNTEAFF.

This clone was detected once. The CDR3 reads CASSLGEAGTEAFF. Written as DNA, the CDR3 is TGTGCCAGCAGCTTAGGGGAAGCGGGTACTGAAGCTTTCTTT. V and J are TRBV11-1 and TRBJ1-1; D not resolved. V was pared by 1 base and J by 5 bases, with 11 bases between. The CDR3 runs to 14 residues. The V gene's germline CDR1 is SGHAT and CDR2 FQDESV (reference sequence). The whole variable domain, remainder taken from reference TRBV11-1 and TRBJ1-1, is EAEVAQSPRYKITEKSQAVAFWCDPISGHATLYWYRQILGQGPELLVQFQDESVVDDSQLPKDRFSAERLKGVDSTLKIQPAELGDSAMYLCASSLGEAGTEAFFGQGTRLTVV.

There are a few counts of this clone. The J gene is TRBJ1-2, the V gene TRBV19, with no clear D. The CDR3 length is 14 residues. V shed 3 bases and J shed 4 bases, with 12 bases lying between them. Germline lookup yields CDR1 LNHDA and CDR2 SQIVND (reference sequence). Here the CDR3 reads CASSMRQVPYGYTF. Here the CDR3 DNA reads TGTGCCAGTAGTATGCGGCAGGTCCCCTATGGCTACACCTTC.

The genes are TRBV27 and TRBJ2-3, with D tentatively TRBD2 (5 bases). V shed 0 bases and J shed 3 bases, with 10 bases lying between them. Germline loops: CDR1 MNHEY, CDR2 SMNVEV (reference sequence). The CDR3 runs 15 residues. The CDR3 region has the DNA TGTGCCAGCAGTTTATCGGTCCCGGGGACAGATACGCAGTATTTT. Amino acids: CASSLSVPGTDTQYF.

J is TRBJ1-2 and V is TRBV10-1; unclear D gene. Trimming cost V 2 bases and J 2 bases, with 6 bases left between them. CDR3 length: 13 residues. Germline-derived CDR1 and CDR2 are WNHNN and SYGVQD (reference sequence). CDR3 in DNA: TGCGCCAGCAGTGAGACCCTAAACTATGGCTACACCTTC. It yields the protein CASSETLNYGYTF.

The V call is TRBV3-1 (or the pseudogene TRBV3-2), the J call TRBJ2-7; the D call may be TRBD1 or TRBD2 (6 bases each). The CDR3 is 16 residues long. The ends were cut back, 1 base at V and 3 bases at J, with 16 bases in the middle. Per the germline V gene, CDR1 is LGHDT and CDR2 is YNNKEL (reference sequence). The CDR3 sequence is CASSQVGGTFNYEQYF. The DNA for the CDR3 is TGTGCCAGCAGCCAAGTAGGGGGGACCTTTAACTACGAGCAGTACTTC.

The chain carries TRBV5-1 and TRBJ2-3; D is possibly TRBD2 (6 bases). V lost 2 bases and J lost 0, with 13 bases in between. The germline V gene has CDR1 SGHRS and CDR2 YFSETQ. CDR3 size: 16 residues. CDR3 sequence (DNA): TGCGCCAGCAGCTTCTCCCCGGGGGAAAGCACAGATACGCAGTATTTT. It specifies CASSFSPGESTDTQYF.

This chain uses TRBV13 with TRBJ2-7, with TRBD1 identical over 10 bases. The CDR3 has 15 amino acids. Per the germline V gene, CDR1 is PRHDT and CDR2 is FYEKMQ (reference sequence). The junction had 6 bases not matched to a gene; V was cut back by 4 bases and J by 3 bases. CDR3 sequence: CASSSDRGRLYEQYF. The CDR3 nucleotides are TGTGCCAGCAGCTCCGACAGGGGGCGGCTCTACGAGCAGTACTTC. The full variable domain, completed using reference TRBV13 and TRBJ2-7, is AAGVIQSPRHLIKEKRETATLKCYPIPRHDTVYWYQQGPGQDPQFLISFYEKMQSDKGSIPDRFSAQQFSDYHSELNMSSLELGDSALYFCASSSDRGRLYEQYFGPGTRLTVT.

This rearrangement joins TRBV5-8 to TRBJ1-5; a weak D match, TRBD1 (6 bases). The CDR3 length is 17 residues. Germline values: CDR1 SGHTS, CDR2 YDEGEE. Trimming took 1 base from V and 3 from J, leaving 17 bases between them. The CDR3: CASSLRAGDDINQPQHF. DNA for the CDR3: TGTGCCAGCAGCTTGCGGGCAGGGGATGATATCAATCAGCCCCAGCATTTT.

The chain carries TRBV12-5 and TRBJ1-2; unclear D gene. V lost 4 bases to trimming and J lost 3 bases, with 0 bases between them. CDR3 length: 10 residues. Germline lookup yields CDR1 LGHNT and CDR2 FRNRAP. In DNA form, the CDR3 reads TGTGCTAGTGGTTACTATGGCTACACCTTC. Translating it yields CASGYYGYTF. Drawing the rest from reference TRBV12-5 and TRBJ1-2, the complete variable domain is DARVTQTPRHKVTEMGQEVTMRCQPILGHNTVFWYRQTMMQGLELLAYFRNRAPLDDSGMPKDRFSAEMPDATLATLKIQPSEPRDSAVYFCASGYYGYTFGSGTRLTVV.

This clone has just one count. This chain connects TRBV6-5 to TRBJ2-7; 8 bases are a match to TRBD2. Germline V gives CDR1 MNHEY, CDR2 SVGAGI. After removal of 8 bases from V and 4 bases from J, the junction contained 10 bases not matched to a gene. The CDR3 totals 14 residues. The CDR3 reads CASAGVSGGYEQYF. The CDR3 DNA reads TGTGCCAGCGCAGGAGTGAGCGGGGGATACGAGCAGTACTTC.

V and J are TRBV7-8 and TRBJ2-7; possibly TRBD1 or TRBD2 for D (5 bases each). Germline-derived CDR1 and CDR2 are SGHVS and FQNEAQ. The CDR3 covers 15 residues. The V end was cut by 2 bases, the J end by 0 bases, with 11 bases between. The CDR3 region is CASSLFQGPSYEQYF. The DNA for the CDR3 is TGTGCCAGCAGCTTATTCCAGGGACCCTCCTACGAGCAGTACTTC.

The rearrangement uses TRBV9 and TRBJ1-6; D possibly corresponds to TRBD1 (5 bases). The germline V gene encodes CDR1 SGDLS and CDR2 YYNGEE. The CDR3 extends over 15 amino acids. V shed 1 base and J shed 2 bases, with 7 bases lying between them. The CDR3 protein is CASSVWDAYNSPLHF. CDR3 nucleotide sequence: TGTGCCAGCAGCGTATGGGACGCCTATAATTCACCCCTCCACTTT.

This chain links TRBV13 with TRBJ2-3, with 9 bases lining up with TRBD2. CDR3 length equals 16 residues. Germline CDR1 PRHDT, CDR2 FYEKMQ (reference sequence). Trimming removed 1 base from V and 6 bases from J; junction bases left unmatched: 8. CDR3 protein: CASSLAGGGASDTQYF. The CDR3 DNA reads TGTGCCAGCAGCTTAGCCGGCGGGGGGGCATCGGATACGCAGTATTTT. The complete variable domain, with remaining parts taken from reference TRBV13 and TRBJ2-3, reads AAGVIQSPRHLIKEKRETATLKCYPIPRHDTVYWYQQGPGQDPQFLISFYEKMQSDKGSIPDRFSAQQFSDYHSELNMSSLELGDSALYFCASSLAGGGASDTQYFGPGTRLTVL.

The V gene is TRBV5-1, the J gene TRBJ2-3; D remains ambiguous. V was trimmed by 4 bases and J by 5 bases, leaving 20 bases between them. Germline CDR1 reads SGHRS; CDR2 reads YFSETQ. This CDR3 is built from 16 residues. CDR3: CASSLLADGRGDTQYF. The CDR3 DNA reads TGCGCCAGCAGCCTTCTTGCGGACGGCAGAGGAGATACGCAGTATTTT.

The chain has TRBV6-5 and TRBJ2-7; D is possibly TRBD1 (6 bases). The CDR3 contains 15 residues. V dropped 6 bases and J dropped 0 bases, with 15 bases sitting between them. CDR1 is MNHEY and CDR2 is SVGAGI in the germline V gene. CDR3 bases: TGTGCCAGCAGCCCCATCGACAGGAGCTCCTACGAGCAGTACTTC. It translates to CASSPIDRSSYEQYF.